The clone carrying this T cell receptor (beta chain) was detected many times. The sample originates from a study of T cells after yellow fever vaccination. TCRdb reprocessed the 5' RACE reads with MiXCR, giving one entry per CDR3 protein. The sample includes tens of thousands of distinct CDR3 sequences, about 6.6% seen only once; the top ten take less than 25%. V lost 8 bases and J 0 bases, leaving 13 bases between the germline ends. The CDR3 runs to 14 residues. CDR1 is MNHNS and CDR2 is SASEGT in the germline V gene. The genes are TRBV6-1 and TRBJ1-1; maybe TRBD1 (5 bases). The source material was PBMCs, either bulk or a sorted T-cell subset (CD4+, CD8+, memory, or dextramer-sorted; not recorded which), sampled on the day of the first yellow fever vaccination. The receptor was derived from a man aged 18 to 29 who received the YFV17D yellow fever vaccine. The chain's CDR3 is CASYTGTVNTEAFF. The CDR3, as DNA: TGTGCCAGCTACACCGGGACGGTGAACACTGAAGCTTTCTTT.